This T cell receptor beta chain was documented in a study of blood T cell repertoires in COVID-19. Study-wide background: Specimens from acute and convalescent COVID-19 originated in the United States, Italy and Spain. PBMCs, B-cell-depleted T cells, or T cells were the source of the cDNA or gDNA that made up the material.

Per the authors' pipeline: The assay estimated nucleated cells by amplifying reference gene primers. Sequencing was performed with immunoSEQ multiplex PCR; in TCRdb, only in-frame clones are kept and a portion is missing. V, J and clone size reflect that table, while D and trimming were determined from the DNA. The table records under 250,000 clones, about 86% of them present only once. This receptor was identified in a man aged 50 or older with active or convalescent COVID-19. The sample taken for sequencing was peripheral blood.

In nucleotides, the CDR3 is TGTGCCAGCAGTCTCGACAGGGTAGTGGGGCAGTACTTC. It translates to CASSLDRVVGQYF. The V gene is TRBV11-2, the J gene TRBJ2-7; 7 positions match TRBD1. This CDR3 is built from 13 residues. V shed 6 bases, J shed 9 bases, and the junction held 11 bases outside the gene matches. CDR1 is SGHAT, CDR2 FQNNGV, per germline.